This T cell receptor (beta chain) was obtained from a study of T cell changes during pregnancy in multiple sclerosis. CDR3 length: 15 residues. The V segment lost 2 bases and the J segment 8 bases; nucleotides outside the gene matches: 11. CDR1 and CDR2 (germline): GTSNPN, SVGIG (reference sequence). TCRdb keeps only in-frame clones here, not all; method: immunoSEQ multiplex PCR. Seen here are about 100,000 clones, 80% to 95% observed once, and the top ten hold about 3.2%. The source of this sequence is a female donor with multiple sclerosis, enrolled in a pregnancy study. The specimen comprised peripheral blood, sampled after pregnancy. The chain recombines TRBV30 with TRBJ1-5; 8 nucleotides match TRBD1. DNA for the CDR3: TGTGCCTGGAGTCGACAGGGGCAAGGGTCGAAGCCCCAGCATTTT. It codes for CAWSRQGQGSKPQHF.